Below are 2 T cell receptor beta chains sequenced from a single sample in a study of T cell repertoires in cytomegalovirus infection. For these TCRs, the target antigens are not known. TCRdb passed the reads through MiXCR, listing each CDR3 protein once. The sample carries fewer than 850,000 distinct CDR3 sequences, about 28% recorded once. The specimen was cultured CD8+ T cells from PBMCs, collected from culture after CMV antigen stimulation. The receptor source for this set is a human donor in good health (CMV status not recorded). Some clones in this sample may be carry-over from other donors' samples.

Turning to this clonotype: At one boundary the junction diverges from the germline segment, which might be a read error. The genes are TRBV7-9 and TRBJ1-2, with a tentative D call TRBD1 (5 bases). CDR3 length: 17 amino acids. Germline CDR1 SEHNR, CDR2 FQNEAQ (reference sequence). CDR3 loop: CASSLAMGEGLHYSYTF. CDR3 DNA: TGTGCCAGCAGCTTAGCGATGGGAGAGGGGCTACACTATAGCTACACCTTC.

The chain links TRBV5-1 to TRBJ1-2; TRBD1 aligns across 7 bases. V was pared by 4 bases and J by 7 bases, with 4 bases of the junction left unmatched. Germline CDR1 SGHRS, CDR2 YFSETQ. The CDR3 has 12 amino acids. CDR3 sequence reads: CASSPKGAGYTF. As DNA, the CDR3 is TGCGCCAGCAGCCCAAAGGGGGCTGGCTACACCTTC.